This T cell receptor beta chain emerged from a study of T cell changes during pregnancy in multiple sclerosis. V gave up 6 bases and J gave up 7 bases; unmatched junction bases: 7. This CDR3 comprises 13 residues. Germline-derived CDR1 and CDR2 are KGHSH and LQKENI. Data came from immunoSEQ multiplex PCR; TCRdb stores just in-frame clones and leaves some out. Seen here are 35,000 to 50,000 clones, around 90% observed once, and the top ten hold around 1%. This clone was counted only a few times. The chain employs TRBV18 and TRBJ1-1; 8 bases align to TRBD1. This specimen was CD4+ T cells from peripheral blood mononuclear cells, taken in the second trimester of pregnancy. The receptor was isolated from a female donor with multiple sclerosis, enrolled in a pregnancy study. CDR3 sequence reads: CASSKDRVIEAFF. The CDR3 region has the DNA TGTGCCAGCTCCAAGGACAGGGTCATTGAAGCTTTCTTT.